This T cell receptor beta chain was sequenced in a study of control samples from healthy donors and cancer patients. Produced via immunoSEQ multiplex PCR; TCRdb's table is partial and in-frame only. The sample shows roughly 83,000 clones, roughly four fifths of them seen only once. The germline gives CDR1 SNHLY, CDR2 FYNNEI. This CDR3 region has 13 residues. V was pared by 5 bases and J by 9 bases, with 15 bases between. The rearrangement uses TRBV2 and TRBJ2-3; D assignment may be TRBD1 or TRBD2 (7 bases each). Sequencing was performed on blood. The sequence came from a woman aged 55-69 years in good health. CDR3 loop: CASSPGGGRTQYF. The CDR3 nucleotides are TGTGCCAGCAGTCCAGGGGGGGGAAGAACGCAGTATTTT.